The entry that follows covers one T cell receptor (beta chain) sequence. The sample comes from a study of Graves' ophthalmopathy and Graves' hyperthyroidism. Trimming cost V 3 bases and J 3 bases, with 9 bases left between them. This CDR3 is 13 amino acids long. Germline V gene sequence: CDR1 MNHNS, CDR2 SASEGT. For repertoire sequencing, the TCR beta CDR3 regions were amplified from RNA transcripts. RT-PCR was first run with HTBI primers, then multiplex PCR in a second round. MiXCR, applied by TCRdb to the multiplex PCR reads, yields one record per CDR3 protein. The profile shows 360,000 or so distinct CDR3 sequences, roughly 18% of them singletons.

This chain joins TRBV6-1 and TRBJ2-7; tentative D call: TRBD2 (5 bases). The clonotype was recovered from a woman between 18 and 29 years old with Graves' ophthalmopathy. The sequencing input was peripheral blood. The CDR3: CASSETRGYEQYF. The CDR3 region has the DNA TGTGCCAGCAGTGAGACTCGGGGCTACGAGCAGTACTTC.